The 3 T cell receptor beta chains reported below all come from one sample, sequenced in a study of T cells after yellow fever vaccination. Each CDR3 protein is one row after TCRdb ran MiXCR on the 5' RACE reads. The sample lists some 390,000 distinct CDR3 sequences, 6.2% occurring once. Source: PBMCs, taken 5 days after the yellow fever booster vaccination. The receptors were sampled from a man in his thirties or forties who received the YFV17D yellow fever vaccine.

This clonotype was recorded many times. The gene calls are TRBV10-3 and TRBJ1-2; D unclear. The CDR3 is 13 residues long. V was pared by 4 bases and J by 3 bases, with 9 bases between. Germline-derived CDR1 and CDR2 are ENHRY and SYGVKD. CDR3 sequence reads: CAISVRTDYGYTF. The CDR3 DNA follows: TGTGCCATCAGTGTTCGGACGGACTATGGCTACACCTTC.

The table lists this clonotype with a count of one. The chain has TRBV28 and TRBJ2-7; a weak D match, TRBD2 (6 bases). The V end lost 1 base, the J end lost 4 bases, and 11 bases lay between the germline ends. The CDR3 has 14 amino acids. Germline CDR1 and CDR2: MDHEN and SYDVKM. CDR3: CASSLSAGRYEQYF. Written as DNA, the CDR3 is TGTGCCAGCAGTTTATCGGCAGGGAGGTACGAGCAGTACTTC. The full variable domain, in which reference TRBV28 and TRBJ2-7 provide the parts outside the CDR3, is DVKVTQSSRYLVKRTGEKVFLECVQDMDHENMFWYRQDPGLGLRLIYFSYDVKMKEKGDIPEGYSVSREKKERFSLILESASTNQTSMYLCASSLSAGRYEQYFGPGTRLTVT.

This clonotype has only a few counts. This chain's CDR3 is CSARREEQFF. Written as DNA, the CDR3 is TGCAGTGCTAGACGGGAGGAGCAGTTCTTC. The chain joins TRBV20-1 to TRBJ2-1; possibly TRBD2 for D (6 bases). From germline, CDR1 is DFQATT and CDR2 SNEGSKA (reference sequence). The CDR3 totals 10 residues. Deletions cut 2 bases from V and 10 bases from J, with 6 bases between.